What follows is one T cell receptor beta chain and its context. One entry per CDR3 protein, called by TCRdb with MiXCR from the 5' RACE reads. The table lists approximately 250,000 distinct CDR3 sequences, around 16% of them singletons. The sample is drawn from a study of T-cell memory formation after mild COVID-19. The germline CDR1 and CDR2 sequences are MNHNY and SVGAGI (reference sequence). Trimming shortened V by 0 bases and J by 5 bases, and 10 bases separated the two germline ends. The CDR3 length is 14 residues. This sequence joins TRBV6-6 and TRBJ1-1, with D perhaps TRBD1 (5 bases). The sample taken for sequencing was PBMCs or a T cell subset sorted from them (not recorded which). The receptor was isolated from a man in his late teens or twenties who had mild COVID-19 (a few samples of this study predate the infection). Cell type and time point are not known. The CDR3 here is CASSYSREGTEAFF. The CDR3 DNA follows: TGTGCCAGCAGTTACTCGCGAGAGGGGACTGAAGCTTTCTTT.